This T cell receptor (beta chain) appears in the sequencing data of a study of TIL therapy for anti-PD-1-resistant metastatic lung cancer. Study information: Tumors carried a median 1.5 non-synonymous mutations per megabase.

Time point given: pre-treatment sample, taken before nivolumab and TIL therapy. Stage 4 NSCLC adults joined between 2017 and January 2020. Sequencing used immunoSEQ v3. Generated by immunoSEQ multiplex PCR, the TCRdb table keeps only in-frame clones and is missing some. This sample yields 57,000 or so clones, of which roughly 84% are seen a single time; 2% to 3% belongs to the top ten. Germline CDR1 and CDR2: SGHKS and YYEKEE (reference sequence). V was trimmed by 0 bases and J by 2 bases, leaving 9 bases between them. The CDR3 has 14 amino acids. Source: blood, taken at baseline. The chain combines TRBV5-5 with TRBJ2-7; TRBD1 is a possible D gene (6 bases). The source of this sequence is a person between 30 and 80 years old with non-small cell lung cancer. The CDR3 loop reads CASSLGAGAYEQYF. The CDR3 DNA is TGTGCCAGCAGCTTGGGCGCAGGGGCCTACGAGCAGTACTTC.